These T cell receptor beta chains were read from a single sample in a study of CD8+ T cells in alopecia areata. TCRdb's table, derived via immunoSEQ multiplex PCR, lists solely in-frame clones and lacks some. This sample has hundreds of thousands of clones; 60% occur once, and the top ten carry about 0.89%. The sequenced sample was CD4+ T cells sorted from blood, obtained at week 52, from a patient treated with tofacitinib. These receptors were obtained from a human donor with alopecia areata. Both conserved end residues are part of each CDR3. The D gene is left open where the match is weak. Size is stated for part of the rows, as once, few or many counts, or as a class when the clone is expanded.

j_gene: TRBJ1-6; d_gene: -; v_gene: TRBV6-5; abundance: once; CDR3aa: CASSYSQGSDSPLHF; CDR3nt: TGTGCCAGCAGTTACTCTCAGGGATCGGATTCACCCCTCCACTTT
j_gene: TRBJ2-5; d_gene: -; v_gene: TRBV6-1; abundance: -; CDR3aa: CASSEYVVVTQYF; CDR3nt: TGTGCCAGCAGTGAATATGTCGTGGTGACCCAGTACTTC
j_gene: TRBJ2-4; d_gene: -; v_gene: TRBV7-9; abundance: few; CDR3aa: CASSLAGLGTKNIQYF; CDR3nt: TGTGCCAGCAGCCTGGCGGGTCTGGGGACCAAAAACATTCAGTACTTC
j_gene: TRBJ1-6; d_gene: -; v_gene: TRBV14; abundance: -; CDR3aa: CASRETRAYNSPLHF; CDR3nt: TGTGCCAGCAGAGAGACCAGGGCCTATAATTCACCCCTCCACTTT
j_gene: TRBJ2-5; d_gene: TRBD2; v_gene: TRBV4-1; abundance: few; CDR3aa: CASSQSGLAGPQETQYF; CDR3nt: TGCGCCAGCAGCCAAAGCGGACTAGCGGGACCCCAAGAGACCCAGTACTTC
j_gene: TRBJ2-7; d_gene: -; v_gene: TRBV18; abundance: -; CDR3aa: CASSPRDITYEQYF; CDR3nt: TGTGCCAGCTCACCTCGGGACATCACCTACGAGCAGTACTTC
j_gene: TRBJ2-3; d_gene: -; v_gene: TRBV5-6; abundance: few; CDR3aa: CASSKRDGGTDTQYF; CDR3nt: TGTGCCAGCAGCAAGAGGGACGGAGGCACAGATACGCAGTATTTT
j_gene: TRBJ2-3; d_gene: -; v_gene: TRBV5-4; abundance: -; CDR3aa: CASSLGAAGHTDTQYF; CDR3nt: TGTGCCAGCAGCCTTGGGGCAGCGGGCCACACAGATACGCAGTATTTT
j_gene: TRBJ2-7; d_gene: TRBD2; v_gene: TRBV4-1; abundance: -; CDR3aa: CASSLGPGGSYEQYF; CDR3nt: TGCGCCAGCAGCCTCGGGCCGGGGGGGTCCTACGAGCAGTACTTC
j_gene: TRBJ2-6; d_gene: -; v_gene: TRBV30; abundance: few; CDR3aa: CAWSVGRGTSGANVLTF; CDR3nt: TGTGCCTGGAGTGTTGGGAGGGGGACCTCTGGGGCCAACGTCCTGACTTTC